Sequencing of this TCR beta chain was carried out in a study of cytomegalovirus exposure and HLA in healthy donors. Study-level findings and limits: The study designated over 150 TCR beta chains cytomegalovirus-associated.

In regard to this clone: Its matching antigen is unknown.

CDR1 and CDR2 from the germline V gene are LGHNA and YSLEER. The CDR3 extends over 15 amino acids. V lost 0 bases, J lost 4 bases, and 13 bases lay in between. This PCR relied on a set of 60 Vbeta primers and 13 Jbeta primers. Assay: immunoSEQ multiplex PCR; the TCRdb copy retains only in-frame clones and omits some. The sample yields 90,000 to 150,000 clones, more than 80% seen once. V is TRBV4-3 and J is TRBJ2-7; possibly TRBD2 for D (5 bases). Sequencing was done on a sample of PBMCs. The sequence was collected from a man aged 35 to 55 in good health and CMV-seronegative. CDR3 sequence reads: CASSQDILAVYEQYF. The CDR3 DNA follows: TGCGCCAGCAGCCAAGATATTCTAGCCGTTTACGAGCAGTACTTC.